This record concerns one TCR beta chain sequence. Its cognate antigen is unknown. This sample was taken from a study of shared clonotypes between healthy human individuals. In the study overall: Donors had three CD4 naive, three CD4 memory, two CD8 naive and one CD8 memory plate apiece.

General study findings and limits: As a rule, naive subsets had a larger estimated richness than memory subsets.

There were no recent acute infections or vaccinations among the donors, who were healthy HIV-negative adults. Genomic DNA (from each subset) was split evenly across several immunoSEQ plates. Profiling relied on immunoSEQ multiplex PCR, and the TCRdb table lists in-frame clones only, not all of them. The sample includes some 1.5 million clones, roughly 98% of them seen just once. The TCR was taken from a man aged 25 to 40 in good health. Sequences were obtained from naive CD4+ T cells sorted from blood. Stated subset: CD45RA+ positively selected.

CDR3: CTSSLSLRPPRDHNEQFF. As DNA, the CDR3 is TGCACCAGCAGCTTGTCCCTACGGCCCCCAAGGGACCACAATGAGCAGTTCTTC. The chain employs TRBV1 and TRBJ2-1. TRBV1 is marked as a pseudogene. The CDR3 has 18 amino acids.